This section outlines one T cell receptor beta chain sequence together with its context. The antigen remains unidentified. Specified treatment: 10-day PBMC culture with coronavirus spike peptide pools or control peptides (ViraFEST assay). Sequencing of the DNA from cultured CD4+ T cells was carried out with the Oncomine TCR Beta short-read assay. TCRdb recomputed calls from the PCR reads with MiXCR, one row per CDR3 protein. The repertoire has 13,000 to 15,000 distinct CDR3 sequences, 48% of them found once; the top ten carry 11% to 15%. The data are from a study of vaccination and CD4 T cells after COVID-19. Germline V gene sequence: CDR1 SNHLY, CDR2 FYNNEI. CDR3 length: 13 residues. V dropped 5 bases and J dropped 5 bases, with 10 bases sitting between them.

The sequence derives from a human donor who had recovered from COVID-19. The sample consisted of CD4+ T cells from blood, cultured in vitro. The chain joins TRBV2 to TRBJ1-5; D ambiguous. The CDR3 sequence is CASSYQTDQPQHF. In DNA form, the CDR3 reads TGTGCCAGCAGTTACCAGACGGATCAGCCCCAGCATTTT.